The sequence of this T cell receptor beta chain was determined in a study of identical twins. General study findings and limits: Cord blood beta clonotypes that were abundant carried fewer insertions, and memory repertoires showed no such trend.

This clonotype was detected a few times. The antigen is unknown. Per the germline V gene, CDR1 is SGHRS and CDR2 is YFSETQ. CDR3 length equals 17 residues. V lost 4 bases to trimming and J lost 8 bases, with 24 bases between them. One entry per CDR3 protein, called by TCRdb with MiXCR from the 5' RACE reads. The table lists around 510,000 distinct CDR3 sequences, around 15% of them singletons, with more than 0.8% in the top ten. These records were also assigned to another study, of yellow fever vaccine responses in identical twins. From that second work: The authors reported partly convergent, partly personalized vaccine responses in identical twins.

The specimen was CD4+ T cells sorted from blood. The sequence was obtained from a woman aged 18-30 years in good health. This sequence joins TRBV5-1 and TRBJ2-2; D is undetermined. In DNA, the CDR3 is TGCGCCAGCAGCCCTCAATCAGCTTCGAATTGGGCAGGGGAGCTGTTTTTT. Translated, it gives CASSPQSASNWAGELFF. The whole variable domain, remainder taken from reference TRBV5-1 and TRBJ2-2, is KAGVTQTPRYLIKTRGQQVTLSCSPISGHRSVSWYQQTPGQGLQFLFEYFSETQRNKGNFPGRFSGRQFSNSRSEMNVSTLELGDSALYLCASSPQSASNWAGELFFGEGSRLTVL.